The 28 T cell receptor beta chains reported below all come from one sample, sequenced in a study of T cells after yellow fever vaccination (dated by TCRdb to between 2017 and 2020). The treatment or condition label here, explained by the study, means: live attenuated yellow fever vaccine strain. The receptor library was made with 5' RACE. TCRdb records Illumina HiSeq 2500 as the sequencer. Through fastp at Q25 and MiXCR, TCRdb rebuilt clones from the public reads, retaining in-frame beta chains. Each CDR3 protein appears once, grouped with its most common genes and DNA. The sample profile shows around 600,000 distinct CDR3 sequences; approximately 13% of them were found once. In total, the top ten clones hold about 15% of the sample. The sample here was PBMCs, taken on the day of the yellow fever booster vaccination. Receptors were obtained from a man aged 25 to 40 who received the YFV17D yellow fever vaccine.

This clonotype turned up a few times. This chain connects TRBV15 to TRBJ1-2, with 8 bases fitting TRBD1. Germline CDR1 reads LNHNV; CDR2 reads YYDKDF (reference sequence). The CDR3 is 15 residues long. After removal of 0 bases from V and 4 bases from J, the junction contained 4 bases not matched to a gene. The CDR3 region has the DNA TGTGCCACCAGCAGAGATGGACAGGGCTTCTATGGCTACACCTTC. It is translated as CATSRDGQGFYGYTF.

The chain is built from TRBV20-1 and TRBJ2-5, with D unresolved. The CDR3 is made up of 10 amino acids. V lost 4 bases and J 4 bases, leaving 4 bases between the germline ends. Germline V gives CDR1 DFQATT, CDR2 SNEGSKA (reference sequence). The CDR3 sequence is CSATRETQYF. CDR3 coding DNA: TGCAGTGCTACCCGAGAGACCCAGTACTTC.

This chain joins TRBV29-1 and TRBJ2-5, with D unclear. V was pared by 7 bases and J by 7 bases, with 19 bases between. Germline CDR1 SQVTM, CDR2 ANQGSEA. The CDR3 is 13 residues long. CDR3: CSASTSGLGTQYF. CDR3 sequence (DNA): TGCAGCGCCTCTACCTCAGGCTTAGGGACCCAGTACTTC.

The chain recombines TRBV6-5 with TRBJ2-6; no clear D gene. CDR1 and CDR2 from the germline V gene are MNHEY and SVGAGI. The ends were cut back, 2 bases at V and 2 bases at J, with 10 bases in the middle. The CDR3 runs 16 residues. CDR3 in DNA: TGTGCCAGCAGTTACAATAAGGGAACTGGGGCCAACGTCCTGACTTTC. Translated, it gives CASSYNKGTGANVLTF.

The chain has TRBV20-1 and TRBJ1-5, with TRBD1 as a possible D gene (5 bases). The germline V gene encodes CDR1 DFQATT and CDR2 SNEGSKA (reference sequence). The V end was cut by 3 bases, the J end by 2 bases, with 14 bases between. The CDR3 is made up of 15 amino acids. This chain's CDR3 is CSASNLGRGNQPQHF. CDR3 bases: TGCAGTGCTAGTAACCTGGGGCGAGGCAATCAGCCCCAGCATTTT.

The V call is TRBV5-1, the J call TRBJ2-3, with D hard to call. This CDR3 comprises 13 residues. Trimming took off 2 bases at V and 5 bases at J, with 9 bases between the two ends. CDR1 and CDR2 from the germline V gene are SGHRS and YFSETQ. CDR3 sequence reads: CASSFQLEDTQYF. CDR3 bases: TGCGCCAGCAGCTTCCAGTTGGAAGATACGCAGTATTTT.

The chain links TRBV20-1 to TRBJ2-2; TRBD2 might be the D (6 bases). Germline loops: CDR1 DFQATT, CDR2 SNEGSKA (reference sequence). The V end lost 6 bases, the J end lost 1 base, and 12 bases lay between the germline ends. The CDR3 sequence is 14 residues long. The CDR3 region has the DNA TGCAGTGCGGAGGGTCAGGGGAACACCGGGGAGCTGTTTTTT. It translates to CSAEGQGNTGELFF.

The chain carries TRBV4-3 and TRBJ1-1, with a tentative D call TRBD1 (6 bases). The V and J ends lost 0 bases and 4 bases respectively, with 27 bases between them. The CDR3 totals 20 residues. In germline, CDR1 is LGHNA, CDR2 YSLEER. CDR3 in amino acids: CASSQETGSFTGAGSTEAFF. CDR3 coding DNA: TGCGCCAGCAGCCAAGAAACTGGTTCCTTCACGGGGGCGGGGTCCACTGAAGCTTTCTTT.

This clonotype was counted only a few times. This chain connects TRBV29-1 to TRBJ2-1; 7 positions agree with TRBD2. In germline, CDR1 is SQVTM, CDR2 ANQGSEA. The CDR3 contains 15 residues. Trimming took 0 bases from V and 0 from J; bases not matched to a gene: 2. The CDR3 loop is CSVEDTGGSYNEQFF. The CDR3 nucleotides are TGCAGCGTTGAAGATACGGGGGGCTCCTACAATGAGCAGTTCTTC.

This clonotype has a handful of counts. The J gene is TRBJ1-6, the V gene TRBV7-2; D remains unclear. This CDR3 is built from 15 residues. The ends were cut back, 7 bases at V and 7 bases at J, with 17 bases in the middle. From germline, CDR1 is SGHTA and CDR2 FQGNSA. CDR3: CASTVGVLMNSPLHF. The CDR3 DNA sequence: TGTGCCAGCACGGTCGGCGTTCTGATGAATTCACCCCTCCACTTT. The full variable domain, rest sourced from reference TRBV7-2 and TRBJ1-6, is GAGVSQSPSNKVTEKGKDVELRCDPISGHTALYWYRQSLGQGLEFLIYFQGNSAPDKSGLPSDRFSAERTGGSVSTLTIQRTQQEDSAVYLCASTVGVLMNSPLHFGNGTRLTVT.

The chain uses TRBV20-1 and TRBJ2-7; D unclear. V was pared by 0 bases and J by 2 bases, with 11 bases between. CDR1 is DFQATT, CDR2 SNEGSKA, per germline (reference sequence). The CDR3 is made up of 14 amino acids. The CDR3 protein is CSARDYAVPYEQYF. The CDR3 DNA reads TGCAGTGCTAGAGACTACGCTGTCCCCTACGAGCAGTACTTC.

This clonotype has only a few counts. The rearrangement links TRBV20-1 to TRBJ2-1; D not certain. The CDR3 is made up of 14 amino acids. Trimming pared 4 bases from V and 4 bases from J, leaving 14 bases between. Germline V lookup: CDR1 DFQATT, CDR2 SNEGSKA (reference sequence). The CDR3 reads CSATPLSGYNEQFF. The DNA of the CDR3 is TGCAGTGCTACTCCCCTGAGTGGGTACAATGAGCAGTTCTTC.

The V gene is TRBV5-4, the J gene TRBJ2-7, with 8 bases lining up with TRBD1. CDR1 and CDR2 from the germline V gene are SGHNT and YYREEE (reference sequence). This CDR3 spans 15 amino acids. V shed 4 bases and J 2 bases; nucleotides not matched to a gene: 8. The CDR3 bases are TGTGCCAGCAGCCCAAGGACAGGGTTTACCTACGAGCAGTACTTC. The encoded protein is CASSPRTGFTYEQYF.

The gene calls are TRBV19 and TRBJ2-7; 7 bases match TRBD2. The V gene end was trimmed by 5 bases and the J gene end by 0 bases; junction bases not matched to a gene: 7. Looked up from germline, CDR1 is LNHDA and CDR2 is SQIVND (reference sequence). The CDR3 has 15 residues. The CDR3: CASSGRQRDSYEQYF. CDR3 nucleotides: TGTGCCAGTAGTGGAAGGCAGCGGGACTCCTACGAGCAGTACTTC.

CDR3 sequence: CASALNTQYF. DNA for the CDR3: TGTGCCAGCGCTCTTAATACGCAGTATTTT. The rearrangement links TRBV28 to TRBJ2-3; D not resolved. CDR1 and CDR2 from the germline V gene are MDHEN and SYDVKM. CDR3 length: 10 residues. V shed 8 bases and J shed 7 bases, with 7 bases lying between them.

This rearrangement joins TRBV20-1 to TRBJ2-1; 7 positions agree with TRBD1. Trimming cost V 3 bases and J 1 base; bases outside gene matches: 6. In germline, CDR1 is DFQATT, CDR2 SNEGSKA (reference sequence). The CDR3 contains 15 residues. CDR3 coding DNA: TGCAGTGCTAGCCCCGGGACAGCATCCTACAATGAGCAGTTCTTC. This sequence encodes CSASPGTASYNEQFF.

This clonotype was counted many times. As DNA, the CDR3 is TGCAGCGCCCGGGACCAGGGTGAGCAGTTCTTC. Translated, it gives CSARDQGEQFF. This sequence joins TRBV29-1 and TRBJ2-1, with D possibly being TRBD1 or TRBD2 (5 bases each). The CDR3 has 11 residues. Trimming shortened V by 7 bases and J by 9 bases, and 13 bases separated the two germline ends. CDR1 and CDR2 (germline): SQVTM, ANQGSEA.

This clonotype was seen more than once but under ten times. The gene calls are TRBV5-1 and TRBJ2-3, with no clear D. V was cut by 2 bases and J by 0 bases, with 7 bases left in between. Germline CDR1 SGHRS, CDR2 YFSETQ. The CDR3 has 14 residues. CDR3 nucleotides: TGCGCCAGCAGCTTTACGTCTAGCACAGATACGCAGTATTTT. This encodes CASSFTSSTDTQYF.

V is TRBV29-1 and J is TRBJ2-3; TRBD2 might be the D (6 bases). The CDR3 consists of 14 residues. Germline V gene lookup returns CDR1 SQVTM and CDR2 ANQGSEA. V was cut by 4 bases and J by 8 bases, with 19 bases left in between. The CDR3 coding sequence is TGCAGCGTTGGACCGGACCGAGTGGGGGGTACGCAGTATTTT. Translation: CSVGPDRVGGTQYF.

Comments on this clonotype: A junction end diverges from the germline sequence, so it may reflect a read error. V usage is TRBV28 and J usage is TRBJ2-1; 10 positions agree with TRBD1. Germline CDR1 MDHEN, CDR2 SYDVKM. The CDR3 has 16 residues. The CDR3 sequence: CASRTTTGGSNNEQFF. The CDR3 region has the DNA TGTGCCAGCAGAACAACGACAGGGGGCTCCAACAATGAGCAGTTCTTC.

This clonotype was counted at least ten times. The gene calls are TRBV29-1 and TRBJ2-7, with D tentatively TRBD1 (5 bases). The V end was cut by 1 base, the J end by 9 bases, with 16 bases between. The CDR3 has 13 amino acids. The germline gives CDR1 SQVTM, CDR2 ANQGSEA. CDR3 sequence reads: CSVEVTAKLVQYF. The CDR3 nucleotides read TGCAGCGTTGAAGTGACAGCGAAATTGGTGCAGTACTTC.

This chain uses TRBV12-3 or TRBV12-4 with TRBJ1-2, with D unclear. The V end was cut by 4 bases, the J end by 2 bases, with 11 bases between. The CDR3 runs to 14 residues. CDR3 sequence (DNA): TGTGCCAGCAGTTGGTCGACGGGAAACTATGGCTACACCTTC. Its protein is CASSWSTGNYGYTF.

The chain recombines TRBV4-1 with TRBJ2-2; D remains ambiguous. This CDR3 comprises 15 residues. Germline lookup yields CDR1 MGHRA and CDR2 YSYEKL. Trimming stripped 1 base from V and 2 bases from J, with 8 bases between. The CDR3 loop is CASSQGAQNTGELFF. CDR3 bases: TGCGCCAGCAGCCAAGGGGCCCAAAACACCGGGGAGCTGTTTTTT.

The rearrangement links TRBV25-1 to TRBJ2-1, with TRBD2 identical over 7 bases. The CDR3 covers 16 residues. Germline loops: CDR1 MGHDK, CDR2 SYGVNS. With V trimmed by 7 bases and J by 6 bases, 15 bases remained unmatched. The CDR3 is CASTWPGTKGANEQFF. CDR3 bases: TGTGCCAGCACTTGGCCCGGGACTAAAGGTGCCAATGAGCAGTTCTTC.

In DNA form, the CDR3 reads TGCAGTGTAGGCGGACTAACCTACGAGCAGTACTTC. Residues: CSVGGLTYEQYF. The V and J genes are TRBV20-1 and TRBJ2-7; tentatively, D is TRBD2 (6 bases). The CDR3 consists of 12 residues. Germline V gene lookup returns CDR1 DFQATT and CDR2 SNEGSKA (reference sequence). Trimming took off 7 bases at V and 2 bases at J, with 12 bases between the two ends.

In its sample, this clonotype was seen a few times. V and J are TRBV20-1 and TRBJ2-7; the match to TRBD2 covers 14 bases. Germline loops: CDR1 DFQATT, CDR2 SNEGSKA (reference sequence). The CDR3 runs to 15 residues. V shed 5 bases, J shed 5 bases, and the junction held 8 bases outside the gene matches. The CDR3 nucleotides are TGCAGTGCTCCGGGACTAGCGGGAGCAGTCGACGAGCAGTACTTC. Amino acids: CSAPGLAGAVDEQYF.

This clonotype was seen a few times. The V call is TRBV7-2, the J call TRBJ2-1, with TRBD2 as a possible D gene (5 bases). Germline V gene data show CDR1 as SGHTA and CDR2 as FQGNSA. V dropped 4 bases and J dropped 7 bases, with 14 bases sitting between them. CDR3 size: 14 residues. The CDR3 loop reads CASSSPFRGNEQFF. CDR3 bases: TGTGCCAGCAGCTCTCCATTCCGAGGGAATGAGCAGTTCTTC. Full variable domain (missing parts from reference TRBV7-2 and TRBJ2-1): GAGVSQSPSNKVTEKGKDVELRCDPISGHTALYWYRQSLGQGLEFLIYFQGNSAPDKSGLPSDRFSAERTGGSVSTLTIQRTQQEDSAVYLCASSSPFRGNEQFFGPGTRLTVL.

This rearrangement joins TRBV19 to TRBJ2-2, with TRBD1 matching over 7 bases. The CDR3 has 14 residues. J was trimmed by 0 bases and V by 11 bases; bases with no gene match: 6. The germline V gene encodes CDR1 LNHDA and CDR2 SQIVND (reference sequence). The CDR3 coding sequence is TGTGCCTCCTCCGGGACAGCGAACACCGGGGAGCTGTTTTTT. Translated, it gives CASSGTANTGELFF.